This T cell receptor beta chain appears in the sequencing data of a study of vaccination effects on CD4 cells after COVID-19. Study-wide context: Either the mRNA-1273 or the BNT162b2 vaccine was given to participants as two doses. Study-level findings and limits: Convalescent patients were scarce, and early post-infection timepoints were absent.

Data came from immunoSEQ multiplex PCR; TCRdb stores just in-frame clones and leaves some out. Of roughly 11,000 clones in the sample, 74% are singletons; the top ten hold approximately 24%. Germline V CDR1 and CDR2: SGHRS, YFSETQ. The CDR3 runs 11 residues. Trimming left V 8 bases short and J 2 bases short, with 8 bases between. As concerns this clone: Its antigen is unidentified.

Using viral peptide pools, the ViraFEST assay grew out antigen-specific CD4+ T cells prior to sequencing. The culture ran for roughly ten days before CD4+ T cells were isolated. None of the vaccinated had previously contracted SARS-CoV-2, and their nucleocapsid antibodies tested negative. For each well, two million PBMC were cultured with about 10 IU/ml IL-2 and roughly 9.8 ug/ml peptides. Source: CD4+ T cells from PBMCs cultured with HCoV-229E spike peptides, taken before COVID-19 vaccination. This TCR was recovered from a human donor who received a COVID-19 vaccine. This sequence joins TRBV5-1 and TRBJ2-7, with D perhaps TRBD2 (5 bases). The CDR3 sequence: CARGSAYEQYF. The CDR3 DNA sequence: TGCGCCAGAGGGAGTGCCTACGAGCAGTACTTC.